The next 31 T cell receptor beta chains were all read from a single sample in a study of blood T cells in healthy people across ages. The second PCR ran roughly 7 to 11 cycles with a sample-barcoded 5' primer and J-beta primers. TCRdb re-called the 5' RACE reads with MiXCR, one entry per CDR3 protein. The sample contains some 760,000 distinct CDR3 sequences, approximately 25% of which appear only once. This sample was shared with a second study, whose subject was T cells of mothers and their children.

Sequencing was performed on blood. All receptors derive from a boy aged 5-17 years in good health.

There are a few counts of this clonotype. This sequence joins TRBV20-1 and TRBJ2-7; D might be TRBD1 or TRBD2, each matching 5 bases. The length of the CDR3 is 12 residues. Germline CDR1 is DFQATT and CDR2 is SNEGSKA (reference sequence). The V end was cut by 2 bases, the J end by 8 bases, with 13 bases between. The CDR3 sequence is CSARYTPGQQYF. Written as DNA, the CDR3 is TGCAGTGCTAGATATACGCCGGGACAGCAGTACTTC.

The genes are TRBV13 and TRBJ2-3; 10 bases match TRBD1. Germline values: CDR1 PRHDT, CDR2 FYEKMQ (reference sequence). V gave up 5 bases and J gave up 5 bases; unmatched junction bases: 13. This CDR3 is built from 17 residues. The CDR3 spells CASSPTVDRGVQDTQYF. The DNA for the CDR3 is TGTGCCAGCAGCCCTACCGTGGACAGGGGGGTCCAAGATACGCAGTATTTT.

This clonotype was detected ten times or more. The V gene is TRBV28, the J gene TRBJ2-7; the match to TRBD1 covers 7 bases. The CDR3 is made up of 14 amino acids. Germline V gene lookup returns CDR1 MDHEN and CDR2 SYDVKM. Trimming removed 5 bases from V and 0 bases from J; junction bases left unmatched: 4. The CDR3 coding sequence is TGTGCCAGCAGTCAAGGGGGCCCCTCCTACGAGCAGTACTTC. Translating gives CASSQGGPSYEQYF.

The chain carries TRBV10-3 and TRBJ2-3; D ambiguous. Trimming pared 8 bases from V and 5 bases from J, leaving 8 bases between. CDR1 and CDR2 (germline): ENHRY, SYGVKD. The CDR3 totals 11 residues. The CDR3 sequence: CAISLGDTQYF. For the CDR3, the DNA is TGTGCCATCTCTCTGGGAGATACGCAGTATTTT.

The CDR3 region has the DNA TGCAGCGTCCTAACTAGCGGGAGAGGTGATGAGCAGTTCTTC. This sequence encodes CSVLTSGRGDEQFF. This chain links TRBV29-1 with TRBJ2-1; 11 nucleotides line up with TRBD2. This CDR3 comprises 14 residues. The trim removed 6 bases at V and 8 bases at J, leaving 9 bases unmatched. Germline V gives CDR1 SQVTM, CDR2 ANQGSEA.

A few counts support this clonotype. The CDR3 loop reads CASSAPEVDWNTEAFF. The CDR3 region has the DNA TGCGCCAGCAGCGCACCCGAAGTGGATTGGAACACTGAAGCTTTCTTT. This sequence joins TRBV5-1 and TRBJ1-1; D is unclear. This CDR3 has 16 residues. Germline V gene data show CDR1 as SGHRS and CDR2 as YFSETQ. V was cut by 4 bases and J by 1 base, with 17 bases left in between. Using reference TRBV5-1 and TRBJ1-1 for the parts outside the CDR3, the full variable domain is KAGVTQTPRYLIKTRGQQVTLSCSPISGHRSVSWYQQTPGQGLQFLFEYFSETQRNKGNFPGRFSGRQFSNSRSEMNVSTLELGDSALYLCASSAPEVDWNTEAFFGQGTRLTVV.

This clonotype has just a few counts. J is TRBJ2-1 and V is TRBV7-3; 12 nucleotides agree with TRBD2. Per the germline V gene, CDR1 is SGHTA and CDR2 is FQGTGA. The CDR3 has 19 amino acids. Trimming took 1 base from V and 1 from J; bases not matched to a gene: 8. The CDR3 coding sequence is TGTGCCAGCAGCTTAAACCCCGGGACTAGCGGGCGGTCCTACAATGAGCAGTTCTTC. Its translation is CASSLNPGTSGRSYNEQFF.

This clonotype was observed a handful of times. The rearrangement links TRBV28 to TRBJ1-1; maybe TRBD1 (5 bases). V was shortened by 3 bases and J by 5 bases, with 10 bases between the two germline ends. CDR3 size: 13 residues. In germline, CDR1 is MDHEN, CDR2 SYDVKM. The CDR3, as DNA: TGTGCCAGCAGTTTGGGGGGGAAAACTGAAGCTTTCTTT. Its translation is CASSLGGKTEAFF.

This clonotype was seen only a few times. CDR3 DNA: TGTGCCAGCAGCCGAGGCGGCGCAGGGACCTATAATTCACCCCTCCACTTT. It codes for CASSRGGAGTYNSPLHF. The gene calls are TRBV7-3 and TRBJ1-6; D may be TRBD1 (5 bases). The CDR3 contains 17 residues. Germline V lookup: CDR1 SGHTA, CDR2 FQGTGA. V was trimmed by 5 bases and J by 2 bases, leaving 16 bases between them.

This clonotype was recorded a few times. The chain uses TRBV9 and TRBJ1-5, with no clear D. The V end lost 3 bases, the J end lost 4 bases, and 11 bases lay between the germline ends. Germline V gene lookup returns CDR1 SGDLS and CDR2 YYNGEE. The CDR3 extends over 14 amino acids. The chain's CDR3 is CASSETVGNQPQHF. The CDR3 bases are TGTGCCAGCAGCGAGACTGTAGGGAATCAGCCCCAGCATTTT. Together with reference TRBV9 and TRBJ1-5, the CDR3 gives the full variable domain: DSGVTQTPKHLITATGQRVTLRCSPRSGDLSVYWYQQSLDQGLQFLIQYYNGEERAKGNILERFSAQQFPDLHSELNLSSLELGDSALYFCASSETVGNQPQHFGDGTRLSIL.

This chain links TRBV13 with TRBJ2-1; weak D call: TRBD2 (6 bases). The J call may not be correct, given that the DNA end is closer to TRBJ2-5. Looked up from germline, CDR1 is PRHDT and CDR2 is FYEKMQ (reference sequence). There are 14 residues in the CDR3. In DNA form, the CDR3 reads TGTGCCAGCAGATCACTCCCGCGGGGAAAGACCCAGTACTTC. The encoded protein is CASRSLPRGKTQYF.

The chain carries TRBV29-1 and TRBJ2-3, with D perhaps TRBD1 or TRBD2 (5 bases each). The CDR3 runs to 14 residues. Deletions cut 1 base from V and 0 bases from J, with 8 bases between. From germline, CDR1 is SQVTM and CDR2 ANQGSEA. CDR3 sequence: CSVEGGMSTDTQYF. DNA for the CDR3: TGCAGCGTTGAAGGGGGGATGAGCACAGATACGCAGTATTTT.

V is TRBV20-1 and J is TRBJ2-1; D possibly corresponds to TRBD2 (6 bases). V was cut by 6 bases and J by 2 bases, with 14 bases left in between. Germline lookup yields CDR1 DFQATT and CDR2 SNEGSKA (reference sequence). The CDR3 spans 14 residues. Here the CDR3 DNA reads TGCAGTGCCAAACGGAGGGTTACCTACAATGAGCAGTTCTTC. Its protein is CSAKRRVTYNEQFF.

The chain links TRBV10-3 to TRBJ1-2; D gene uncertain. Trimming cost V 3 bases and J 2 bases, with 10 bases left between them. The length of the CDR3 is 14 residues. Germline CDR1 ENHRY, CDR2 SYGVKD. CDR3 sequence: CAISDRSLNYGYTF. DNA for the CDR3: TGTGCCATCAGTGACAGGAGTTTAAACTATGGCTACACCTTC.

This chain joins TRBV5-1 and TRBJ2-3; D remains ambiguous. The CDR3 loop spans 15 amino acids. V dropped 2 bases and J dropped 2 bases, with 12 bases sitting between them. Germline-derived CDR1 and CDR2 are SGHRS and YFSETQ. Written as DNA, the CDR3 is TGCGCCAGCAGCTTTGACGGCCCGTACACAGATACGCAGTATTTT. It yields the protein CASSFDGPYTDTQYF.

A few counts support this clonotype. The chain carries TRBV6-6 and TRBJ2-1; D is ambiguous. The CDR3 is 13 amino acids. Germline V gives CDR1 MNHNY, CDR2 SVGAGI (reference sequence). Trimming cost V 5 bases and J 6 bases, with 11 bases left between them. CDR3 DNA sequence: TGTGCCAGCAGTCCCGACGGCCTCAATGAGCAGTTCTTC. Protein: CASSPDGLNEQFF.

About this clonotype: Germline and junction disagree at one end, which may indicate a read error. V and J are TRBV10-3 and TRBJ2-7, with a weak D call TRBD2 (5 bases). The length of the CDR3 is 17 residues. Germline CDR1 reads ENHRY; CDR2 reads SYGVKD. CDR3 in amino acids: CATPTSQELWERYGQYF. CDR3 coding DNA: TGTGCCACCCCGACCAGCCAGGAACTTTGGGAGCGCTACGGGCAGTACTTC.

The V gene is TRBV7-9, the J gene TRBJ1-1; a possible D gene is TRBD1 (6 bases). This CDR3 spans 16 amino acids. Germline V gene data show CDR1 as SEHNR and CDR2 as FQNEAQ (reference sequence). V was clipped by 5 bases and J by 0 bases, with 16 bases between them. For the CDR3, the DNA is TGTGCCAGCAGCCCCCATCGGACAGCGATGAACACTGAAGCTTTCTTT. Protein product: CASSPHRTAMNTEAFF.

This clonotype was seen only a few times. The gene calls are TRBV11-2 and TRBJ2-1, with TRBD2 identical over 8 bases. Trimming removed 3 bases from V and 5 bases from J; junction bases left unmatched: 3. Per germline, CDR1 SGHAT and CDR2 FQNNGV. The CDR3 covers 14 residues. This CDR3 reads CASSFSAGDNEQFF. The CDR3 coding sequence is TGTGCCAGCAGCTTTTCAGCGGGGGACAATGAGCAGTTCTTC.

The CDR3 spells CSAKTGTSGRQYF. The CDR3 DNA sequence: TGCAGTGCTAAGACTGGGACTAGCGGGAGGCAGTACTTC. V usage is TRBV20-1 and J usage is TRBJ2-1; 14 bases are a match to TRBD2. The DNA end is more similar to TRBJ2-7, so the J call may be wrong. The CDR3 length is 13 residues. Germline CDR1 is DFQATT and CDR2 is SNEGSKA (reference sequence).

This clonotype was seen a few times. The V and J genes are TRBV14 and TRBJ2-7, with D possibly being TRBD1 (6 bases). The CDR3 runs to 15 residues. Germline CDR1 is SGHDN and CDR2 is FVKESK. The V end was cut by 0 bases, the J end by 4 bases, with 13 bases between. CDR3 protein: CASSQDLGANYEQYF. DNA of the CDR3: TGTGCCAGCAGCCAAGATTTGGGGGCCAATTACGAGCAGTACTTC.

This clonotype was seen only a few times. The chain recombines TRBV4-2 with TRBJ1-2; TRBD1 is a possible D gene (5 bases). This CDR3 is built from 14 residues. Germline-derived CDR1 and CDR2 are LGHNA and YNFKEQ. With 3 bases removed from V and 6 bases from J, the gap between germline ends came to 14 bases. The CDR3 DNA reads as TGTGCCAGCAGCCACTGGACCGACAGTGATGGCTACACCTTC. Amino acids: CASSHWTDSDGYTF.

This clonotype was seen a handful of times. The chain joins TRBV29-1 to TRBJ2-7; D may match TRBD1 or TRBD2 (5 bases each). Trimming took 6 bases from V and 2 from J, leaving 14 bases between them. Germline-derived CDR1 and CDR2 are SQVTM and ANQGSEA. This CDR3 region has 13 residues. CDR3 nucleotide sequence: TGCAGCGTAACGGGACGCCTGACCTACGAGCAGTACTTC. Encoded protein: CSVTGRLTYEQYF.

The chain recombines TRBV28 with TRBJ2-5; 7 bases map to TRBD2. Germline V CDR1 and CDR2: MDHEN, SYDVKM. Unmatched junction bases numbered 4, after V lost 8 bases and J lost 1 base. This CDR3 comprises 13 residues. This CDR3 reads CASWGGGQETQYF. The CDR3 DNA reads TGTGCCAGCTGGGGGGGAGGCCAAGAGACCCAGTACTTC.

The J gene is TRBJ1-5, the V gene TRBV20-1, with D perhaps TRBD1 (6 bases). Germline V gives CDR1 DFQATT, CDR2 SNEGSKA (reference sequence). V was trimmed by 6 bases and J by 0 bases, leaving 15 bases between them. The CDR3 has 15 amino acids. CDR3 nucleotide sequence: TGCAGTGCCCAAAAGGACAGATATAGCAATCAGCCCCAGCATTTT. This encodes CSAQKDRYSNQPQHF.

A few counts support this clonotype. This chain links TRBV10-2 with TRBJ2-1; weak D call: TRBD1 (5 bases). V shed 4 bases and J shed 0 bases, with 10 bases lying between them. The CDR3 contains 15 residues. The germline gives CDR1 WSHSY, CDR2 SAAADI. CDR3 protein: CASSVAGNSYNEQFF. For the CDR3, the DNA is TGCGCCAGCAGTGTAGCAGGGAACTCCTACAATGAGCAGTTCTTC.

The rearrangement uses TRBV4-1 and TRBJ2-5; TRBD2 agrees at 7 bases. Judging by the DNA end, TRBJ2-1 fits better; the J call may be wrong. Germline V lookup: CDR1 MGHRA, CDR2 YSYEKL. The CDR3 is 14 amino acids. CDR3 in amino acids: CASSQGTRIDEQFF. Written as DNA, the CDR3 is TGCGCCAGCAGCCAAGGGACTAGGATCGATGAGCAGTTCTTC.

This clonotype was counted at least ten times. The CDR3 DNA sequence: TGTGCCAGCAGTTTTAGGGAGACCCAGTACTTC. Protein product: CASSFRETQYF. V and J are TRBV12-3 or TRBV12-4 and TRBJ2-5; D not certain. V was cut by 3 bases and J by 5 bases, with 4 bases left in between. The CDR3 extends over 11 amino acids.

This clonotype has a handful of counts. J is TRBJ1-6 and V is TRBV5-1; D perhaps matches TRBD1 (6 bases). This CDR3 is built from 16 residues. Trimming took off 0 bases at V and 9 bases at J, with 16 bases between the two ends. Germline V lookup: CDR1 SGHRS, CDR2 YFSETQ. CDR3 sequence reads: CASSLEGEVSRSPLHF. The CDR3 nucleotides are TGCGCCAGCAGCTTGGAGGGGGAAGTCAGCCGTTCACCCCTCCACTTT.

Only a few counts were recorded for this clonotype. The V and J genes are TRBV20-1 and TRBJ2-5; unclear D gene. The V gene's germline CDR1 is DFQATT and CDR2 SNEGSKA (reference sequence). The V and J ends lost 2 bases and 1 base respectively, with 8 bases between them. This CDR3 region has 13 residues. The CDR3 reads CSARIESQETQYF. Written as DNA, the CDR3 is TGCAGTGCTAGAATAGAATCCCAAGAGACCCAGTACTTC.

The rearrangement links TRBV12-3 or TRBV12-4 to TRBJ2-6; D uncertain. V dropped 3 bases and J dropped 0 bases, with 9 bases sitting between them. The CDR3 has 16 residues. The CDR3 coding sequence is TGTGCCAGCAGTTTTCTTTTCACCTCTGGGGCCAACGTCCTGACTTTC. Its translation: CASSFLFTSGANVLTF.